This T cell receptor (beta chain) comes out of a study of blood T cell repertoires in COVID-19. Turning to the study itself: Both acute and convalescent COVID-19 samples were obtained from the United States, Italy and Spain. The cDNA or gDNA used as material had been derived from T cells, B-cell-depleted T cells, or PBMCs.

Only one count was recorded for this clone. Patients of the Seattle cohort, enrolled during active infection, were followed longitudinally. Data came from immunoSEQ multiplex PCR; TCRdb stores just in-frame clones and leaves some out. Of around 160,000 clones listed, just under 90% are singletons. With 6 bases clipped from V and 2 bases from J, the junction kept 9 bases outside the gene matches. The CDR3 is 15 amino acids. Per the germline V gene, CDR1 is MDHEN and CDR2 is SYDVKM. The chain couples TRBV28 to TRBJ1-2; 7 nucleotides agree with TRBD1. The clonotype originates from a woman aged 70-85 years with COVID-19, enrolled during active disease. The sample consisted of peripheral blood. The CDR3 loop is CASRMGGQMNYGYTF. DNA for the CDR3: TGTGCCAGCAGGATGGGGGGACAGATGAACTATGGCTACACCTTC.